This is a list of T cell receptor beta chains from one sample in a study of response to subunit inactivated influenza vaccine. MiXCR, run by TCRdb on the RT-PCR reads, gives a single entry per CDR3 protein. Among about 620,000 distinct CDR3 sequences listed, approximately 10% were seen once. Sequencing used PBMCs from blood, obtained on the day of vaccination. The origin of the receptors is a man between 50 and 59 years old who received an inactivated influenza vaccine. CDR3s include the opening cysteine and the closing phenylalanine or tryptophan. A D gene is named only where the DNA matches it firmly. Size values are once, few and many counts, or a class for expanded clones, and some rows have none.

>TRBV6-1|TRBJ1-2|.|TRBD1
CASHRTGSSGYTF
TGTGCCAGCCATCGGACAGGTTCGTCAGGCTACACCTTC
>TRBV7-8|TRBJ2-4|few|.
CASSLDRAGIAKNIQYF
TGTGCCAGCAGCTTAGACCGGGCAGGGATAGCCAAAAACATTCAGTACTTC
>TRBV28|TRBJ2-2|few|TRBD1
CASRWTGLDTGELFF
TGTGCCAGCCGATGGACAGGGTTGGACACCGGGGAGCTGTTTTTT
>TRBV19|TRBJ1-5|few|.
CASSKQGRQPQHF
TGTGCCAGTAGTAAACAGGGCCGTCAGCCCCAGCATTTT
>TRBV7-2|TRBJ1-6|few|.
CASSLWTREPLHF
TGTGCCAGCAGCTTATGGACGCGGGAACCCCTCCACTTT
>TRBV4-3|TRBJ2-7|few|TRBD1
CASSQDGPTGASADEQYF
TGCGCCAGCAGCCAAGACGGCCCGACAGGGGCCTCAGCCGACGAGCAGTACTTC
>TRBV4-3|TRBJ2-3|.|TRBD2
CASSHPSSGGADTQYF
TGCGCCAGCAGCCACCCTTCTAGCGGGGGAGCAGATACGCAGTATTTT
>TRBV20-1|TRBJ2-1|many|.
CSARGGTARYNEQFF
TGCAGTGCTAGAGGCGGGACAGCCCGTTACAATGAGCAGTTCTTC
>TRBV28|TRBJ2-1|.|.
CASSFRPNRVEQFF
TGTGCCAGCAGTTTCCGACCCAACAGGGTTGAGCAGTTCTTC
>TRBV28|TRBJ2-1|few|TRBD2
CASSSSKRDPYNEQFF
TGTGCCAGCAGTTCGTCAAAGCGGGACCCCTACAATGAGCAGTTCTTC
>TRBV24-1|TRBJ2-3|.|.
CATSDFPRNTDTQYF
TGTGCCACCAGTGATTTTCCCCGCAACACAGATACGCAGTATTTT
>TRBV29-1|TRBJ2-5|many|TRBD2
CSVEDLRDYETQYF
TGCAGCGTTGAAGACCTCCGGGACTACGAGACCCAGTACTTC
>TRBV4-2|TRBJ2-4|.|.
CASSQEGKAKNIQYF
TGTGCCAGCAGCCAAGAAGGGAAAGCCAAAAACATTCAGTACTTC
>TRBV28|TRBJ2-7|.|TRBD1
CASIGQGGPFGSYEQYF
TGTGCCAGCATCGGACAGGGGGGGCCTTTCGGCTCCTACGAGCAGTACTTC
>TRBV18|TRBJ1-1|few|.
CASSPRQEVGTEAFF
TGTGCCAGCTCACCACGTCAGGAGGTGGGCACTGAAGCTTTCTTT
>TRBV6-2/TRBV6-3|TRBJ1-1|few|.
CASNMNTEAFF
TGTGCCAGCAATATGAACACTGAAGCTTTCTTT